What follows are 28 T cell receptor beta chains derived from one specimen sequenced in a study of control samples from healthy donors and cancer patients. Profiled with immunoSEQ multiplex PCR; TCRdb holds only in-frame clones, not every one. Among approximately 130,000 clones listed, roughly 90% were seen once. Sequencing input: blood. The source of these receptors is a man aged 45 to 65 in good health.

This chain connects TRBV30 to TRBJ1-2; the match to TRBD1 covers 12 bases. CDR3 length: 17 amino acids. Germline CDR1 and CDR2: GTSNPN and SVGIG (reference sequence). Unmatched junction bases numbered 7, after V lost 0 bases and J lost 2 bases. The CDR3 bases are TGTGCCTGGAGTGTAATTGGGGGACAGGGGGCGAACTATGGCTACACCTTC. Amino acid sequence: CAWSVIGGQGANYGYTF.

The rearrangement links TRBV11-2 to TRBJ1-1, with D possibly matching TRBD1 (6 bases). Germline lookup yields CDR1 SGHAT and CDR2 FQNNGV. CDR3 length equals 17 residues. V dropped 5 bases and J dropped 1 base, with 20 bases sitting between them. Here the CDR3 reads CASSTEEGDMRNTEAFF. CDR3 bases: TGTGCCAGCAGCACGGAGGAAGGGGACATGCGGAACACTGAAGCTTTCTTT.

A note on this clone: The junction differs from germline at one of its ends, possibly a read error. V usage is TRBV5-1 and J usage is TRBJ1-2; TRBD1 is a possible D gene (6 bases). The CDR3 spans 14 residues. Germline CDR1 SGHRS, CDR2 YFSETQ. The CDR3 is CARSGDGGLEGYTF. In DNA form, the CDR3 reads TGCGCCCGCAGCGGGGACGGGGGGCTAGAAGGCTACACCTTC. Together with reference TRBV5-1 and TRBJ1-2, the CDR3 gives the full variable domain: KAGVTQTPRYLIKTRGQQVTLSCSPISGHRSVSWYQQTPGQGLQFLFEYFSETQRNKGNFPGRFSGRQFSNSRSEMNVSTLELGDSALYLCARSGDGGLEGYTFGSGTRLTVV.

The chain recombines TRBV5-8 with TRBJ1-1; 7 bases agree with TRBD1. Trimming at V came to 5 bases and at J to 9 bases, leaving 4 bases not matched to a gene. The CDR3 loop spans 11 amino acids. In germline, CDR1 is SGHTS, CDR2 YDEGEE. The chain's CDR3 is CASRSTGKAFF. CDR3 coding DNA: TGTGCCAGCAGATCGACAGGGAAAGCTTTCTTT.

This chain joins TRBV6-2 or TRBV6-3 and TRBJ2-7; no firm D call. From germline, CDR1 is MNHEY and CDR2 SVGEGT. This CDR3 spans 15 amino acids. V shed 6 bases and J shed 3 bases, with 18 bases lying between them. Written as DNA, the CDR3 is TGTGCCAGCAGCTCGGACCTACACCCCTACTACGAGCAGTACTTC. Its translation is CASSSDLHPYYEQYF.

A single count supports this clone. The chain is built from TRBV6-1 and TRBJ2-3; D ambiguous. The CDR3 is 14 residues long. V shed 2 bases and J shed 2 bases, with 8 bases lying between them. In germline, CDR1 is MNHNS, CDR2 SASEGT. The CDR3 DNA is TGTGCCAGCAGTGAAATGGGAACCACAGATACGCAGTATTTT. This codes for CASSEMGTTDTQYF.

This rearrangement joins TRBV6-5 to TRBJ2-5, with no clear D. The germline V gene encodes CDR1 MNHEY and CDR2 SVGAGI. This CDR3 comprises 13 residues. V was pared by 2 bases and J by 5 bases, with 9 bases between. The CDR3: CASSYGPSETQYF. The CDR3 DNA reads as TGTGCCAGCAGTTACGGGCCGAGCGAGACCCAGTACTTC.

The V gene is TRBV11-2, the J gene TRBJ2-7; D remains ambiguous. This CDR3 spans 15 amino acids. In germline, CDR1 is SGHAT, CDR2 FQNNGV. Trimming removed 0 bases at V and 2 bases at J, with 11 bases between. The CDR3 is CASSLDLGVAYEQYF. DNA for the CDR3: TGTGCCAGCAGCTTAGATCTCGGCGTGGCCTACGAGCAGTACTTC.

The rearrangement links TRBV10-3 to TRBJ1-3, with D hard to call. The CDR3 length is 13 residues. V gave up 6 bases and J gave up 1 base, with 7 bases separating them. The germline CDR1 and CDR2 sequences are ENHRY and SYGVKD. The CDR3 sequence: CAIREGSGNTIYF. CDR3 bases: TGTGCCATCAGGGAAGGGTCTGGAAACACCATATATTTT.

The chain has TRBV27 and TRBJ1-1; 9 bases fit TRBD1. This CDR3 is built from 15 residues. After removal of 5 bases from V and 8 bases from J, the junction contained 12 bases not matched to a gene. Germline lookup yields CDR1 MNHEY and CDR2 SMNVEV (reference sequence). Here the CDR3 reads CASSKGQGLRGEAFF. The CDR3 region has the DNA TGTGCCAGCAGTAAGGGACAGGGATTGAGAGGGGAAGCTTTCTTT.

CDR3 in DNA: TGTGCCAGCAGGGGACAGGGGACTAACTATGGCTACACCTTC. It yields the protein CASRGQGTNYGYTF. The chain carries TRBV6-5 and TRBJ1-2, with 10 bases identical to TRBD1. Unmatched junction bases numbered 1, after V lost 6 bases and J lost 0 bases. The length of the CDR3 is 14 residues. Germline loops: CDR1 MNHEY, CDR2 SVGAGI.

V is TRBV6-5 and J is TRBJ1-3; 8 bases are shared with TRBD1. This CDR3 region has 15 residues. Germline CDR1 reads MNHEY; CDR2 reads SVGAGI. J gave up 2 bases and V 7 bases, and 7 bases lay outside the gene matches. CDR3 amino acids: CASKLDRAAGNTIYF. CDR3 in DNA: TGTGCCAGCAAACTGGACAGGGCGGCTGGAAACACCATATATTTT.

CDR3 region: CAWETETNTEAFF. DNA of the CDR3: TGTGCCTGGGAAACGGAAACGAACACTGAAGCTTTCTTT. The chain carries TRBV30 and TRBJ1-1; D not resolved. V lost 5 bases to trimming and J lost 1 base, with 11 bases between them. The CDR3 extends over 13 amino acids. The V gene's germline CDR1 is GTSNPN and CDR2 SVGIG (reference sequence).

This sequence joins TRBV30 and TRBJ2-5; 13 bases fit TRBD2. V was clipped by 3 bases and J by 3 bases; unmatched bases: 4. Germline V CDR1 and CDR2: GTSNPN, SVGIG (reference sequence). The CDR3 runs to 15 residues. The CDR3 nucleotides read TGTGCCTGGAGCAGGGGGACTAGCGGGAAAGAGACCCAGTACTTC. This gives the protein CAWSRGTSGKETQYF.

The V gene is TRBV6-5, the J gene TRBJ2-3; D gene ambiguous. Germline loops: CDR1 MNHEY, CDR2 SVGAGI. Trimming took 8 bases from V and 5 from J, leaving 14 bases between them. The CDR3 loop spans 13 amino acids. This CDR3 is CASCPAPGDTQYF. For the CDR3, the DNA is TGTGCCAGCTGCCCTGCCCCGGGAGATACGCAGTATTTT.

The chain employs TRBV18 and TRBJ1-6, with D uncertain. This CDR3 is 15 amino acids long. Deletions cut 1 base from V and 7 bases from J, with 11 bases between. The germline V gene has CDR1 KGHSH and CDR2 LQKENI. CDR3 sequence (DNA): TGTGCCAGCTCACCACAGGGTTCAGGAAATTCACCCCTCCACTTT. Protein: CASSPQGSGNSPLHF.

This clone was observed a single time. The chain combines TRBV3-1 (or the pseudogene TRBV3-2) with TRBJ1-1; D ambiguous. The CDR3 has 16 amino acids. V lost 1 base to trimming and J lost 0 bases, with 12 bases between them. Germline values: CDR1 LGHDT, CDR2 YNNKEL (reference sequence). The CDR3 bases are TGTGCCAGCAGCCAAGGGGATCTCGGAGTGAACACTGAAGCTTTCTTT. Amino acid sequence: CASSQGDLGVNTEAFF.

The chain couples TRBV6-5 to TRBJ1-1; 7 nucleotides align to TRBD1. J gave up 8 bases and V 2 bases, and 2 bases lay outside the gene matches. In germline, CDR1 is MNHEY, CDR2 SVGAGI. The CDR3 contains 12 residues. In DNA, the CDR3 is TGTGCCAGCAGTTACCCAGGGGGGGAAGCTTTCTTT. This encodes CASSYPGGEAFF.

The V gene is TRBV11-3, the J gene TRBJ2-1; 8 bases match TRBD1. V lost 4 bases and J lost 7; bases outside the gene matches: 6. The CDR3 contains 14 residues. In germline, CDR1 is SGHNT, CDR2 YENEEA. CDR3 bases: TGTGCCAGCAGCTCCGACAGGGGAGTTAATGAGCAGTTCTTC. It yields the protein CASSSDRGVNEQFF.

The chain uses TRBV25-1 and TRBJ1-4; TRBD1 is a possible D gene (5 bases). V dropped 3 bases and J dropped 2 bases, with 10 bases sitting between them. CDR1 MGHDK and CDR2 SYGVNS come from the germline V gene. This CDR3 has 15 amino acids. Here the CDR3 DNA reads TGTGCCAGCAGTGACCACAGGATCACTAATGAAAAACTGTTTTTT. This encodes CASSDHRITNEKLFF.

This clone turned up a few times. This chain connects TRBV5-1 to TRBJ2-2; D may correspond to TRBD1 or TRBD2 (6 bases each). The V end was cut by 0 bases, the J end by 2 bases, with 8 bases between. Germline V lookup: CDR1 SGHRS, CDR2 YFSETQ. CDR3 length: 15 residues. Here the CDR3 DNA reads TGCGCCAGCAGCTTGGCGGGGGCAAACACCGGGGAGCTGTTTTTT. Its translation is CASSLAGANTGELFF.

The rearrangement uses TRBV6-5 and TRBJ1-2; D remains ambiguous. The CDR3 is 14 residues long. V shed 2 bases and J shed 0 bases, with 7 bases lying between them. Per the germline V gene, CDR1 is MNHEY and CDR2 is SVGAGI. The CDR3 reads CASSYLNSNYGYTF. The CDR3 DNA follows: TGTGCCAGCAGTTACCTGAACTCTAACTATGGCTACACCTTC.

This chain uses TRBV19 with TRBJ1-1, with 8 bases fitting TRBD1. With 7 bases clipped from V and 4 bases from J, the junction kept 5 bases outside the gene matches. The CDR3 is 13 amino acids. The germline V gene encodes CDR1 LNHDA and CDR2 SQIVND (reference sequence). CDR3 sequence: CASTTGGSTEAFF. CDR3 sequence (DNA): TGTGCCAGTACCACAGGGGGGAGCACTGAAGCTTTCTTT.

V usage is TRBV18 and J usage is TRBJ2-7; D gene ambiguous. CDR1 is KGHSH, CDR2 LQKENI, per germline. This CDR3 is 14 amino acids long. V was cut by 3 bases and J by 2 bases, with 11 bases left in between. The CDR3 DNA reads as TGTGCCAGCTCACCGGGTACAGTAACCTACGAGCAGTACTTC. Encoded protein: CASSPGTVTYEQYF.

The V call is TRBV15, the J call TRBJ2-3; the D is unclear. The CDR3 contains 15 residues. Trimming took 0 bases from V and 2 from J, leaving 9 bases between them. CDR1 and CDR2 (germline): LNHNV, YYDKDF (reference sequence). The CDR3 loop is CATSRDPGNTDTQYF. CDR3 DNA: TGTGCCACCAGCAGAGATCCCGGTAACACAGATACGCAGTATTTT.

V gene TRBV15 combines with J gene TRBJ2-2, with 9 bases identical to TRBD1. V was pared by 5 bases and J by 1 base, with 11 bases of the junction left unmatched. Germline lookup yields CDR1 LNHNV and CDR2 YYDKDF (reference sequence). The CDR3 contains 18 residues. The CDR3 coding sequence is TGTGCCACCAGCTTCCGGACAGGGGCGACCAGGAACACCGGGGAGCTGTTTTTT. This codes for CATSFRTGATRNTGELFF.

The V gene is TRBV5-1, the J gene TRBJ2-1, with 16 bases aligning to TRBD2. CDR1 and CDR2 (germline): SGHRS, YFSETQ. The CDR3 has 18 amino acids. With V trimmed by 0 bases and J by 6 bases, 6 bases remained unmatched. DNA of the CDR3: TGCGCCAGCAGCTTGGAGGGACTAGCGGGGGGGCCAGGCAATGAGCAGTTCTTC. It is translated as CASSLEGLAGGPGNEQFF.

The rearrangement uses TRBV7-2 and TRBJ2-1; TRBD1 agrees at 11 bases. The CDR3 spans 14 residues. From germline, CDR1 is SGHTA and CDR2 FQGNSA. The V and J ends lost 3 bases and 7 bases, in that order; junction bases with no gene match: 2. The CDR3 DNA sequence: TGTGCCAGCAGCTTCTGGGACAGGGGGAATGAGCAGTTCTTC. This gives the protein CASSFWDRGNEQFF.